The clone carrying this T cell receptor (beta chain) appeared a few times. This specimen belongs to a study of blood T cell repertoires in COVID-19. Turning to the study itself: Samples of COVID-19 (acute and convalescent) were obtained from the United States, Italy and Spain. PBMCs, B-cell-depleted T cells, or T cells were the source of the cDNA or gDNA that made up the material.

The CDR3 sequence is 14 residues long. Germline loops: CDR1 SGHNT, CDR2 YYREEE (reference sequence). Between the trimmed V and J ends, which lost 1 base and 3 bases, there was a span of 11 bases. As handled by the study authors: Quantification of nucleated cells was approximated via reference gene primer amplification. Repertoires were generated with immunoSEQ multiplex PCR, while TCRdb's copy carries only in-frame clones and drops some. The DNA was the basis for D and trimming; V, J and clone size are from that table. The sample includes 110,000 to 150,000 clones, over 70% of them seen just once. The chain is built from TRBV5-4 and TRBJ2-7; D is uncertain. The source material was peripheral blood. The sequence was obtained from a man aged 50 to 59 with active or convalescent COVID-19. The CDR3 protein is CASSLSLNGYEQYF. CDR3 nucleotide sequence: TGTGCCAGCAGCTTGTCCTTAAACGGCTACGAGCAGTACTTC.